The sequence of this T cell receptor (beta chain) was determined in a study of blood T cell repertoires in COVID-19. CDR1 and CDR2 from the germline V gene are MNHEY and SVGAGI. This CDR3 region has 15 residues. The J segment lost 3 bases and the V segment lost 9 bases, leaving 9 bases of the junction unmatched. In the source study's methods: Reference gene primer amplification gave estimated nucleated cell counts. This table comes from immunoSEQ multiplex PCR, and its TCRdb copy is limited to in-frame clones, with some not included. That table is the source of V, J and clone size, and D and trimming were worked out from the DNA. The data hold about 110,000 clones, with about 85% observed a single time.

This TCR came from a human donor in a cohort sampled during active COVID-19. The source material was peripheral blood. This chain uses TRBV6-5 with TRBJ2-4; 9 nucleotides agree with TRBD2. CDR3 amino acids: CASRSGSLVKNIQYF. The CDR3 bases are TGTGCCAGTCGTAGCGGGAGCTTGGTCAAAAACATTCAGTACTTC.